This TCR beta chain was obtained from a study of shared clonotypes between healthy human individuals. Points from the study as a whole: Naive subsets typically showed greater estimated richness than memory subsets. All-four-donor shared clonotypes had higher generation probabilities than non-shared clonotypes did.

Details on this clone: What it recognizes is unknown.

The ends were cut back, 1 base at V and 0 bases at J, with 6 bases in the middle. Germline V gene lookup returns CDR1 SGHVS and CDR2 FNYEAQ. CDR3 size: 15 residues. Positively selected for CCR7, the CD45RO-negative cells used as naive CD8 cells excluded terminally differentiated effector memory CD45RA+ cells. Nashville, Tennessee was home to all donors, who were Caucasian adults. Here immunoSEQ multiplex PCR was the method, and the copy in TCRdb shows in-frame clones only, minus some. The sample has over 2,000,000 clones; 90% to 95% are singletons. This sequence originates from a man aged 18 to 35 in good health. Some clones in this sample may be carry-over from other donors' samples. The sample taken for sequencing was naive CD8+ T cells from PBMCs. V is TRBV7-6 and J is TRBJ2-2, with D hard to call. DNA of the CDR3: TGTGCCAGCAGCTTAGAGGTCGCGAACACCGGGGAGCTGTTTTTT. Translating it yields CASSLEVANTGELFF.